The present TCR beta chain was sequenced within a study of blood T cell repertoires in COVID-19. Study information: COVID-19 samples from acute and convalescent phases originated in the United States, Italy and Spain.

Using immunoSEQ multiplex PCR, the repertoire was profiled, and TCRdb retains in-frame clones only, with some absent. Here the sample spans under 400,000 clones, approximately 90% being singletons. Germline loops: CDR1 SQVTM, CDR2 ANQGSEA. This CDR3 comprises 12 residues. The J segment lost 8 bases and the V segment lost 4 bases, leaving 5 bases of the junction unmatched. V gene TRBV29-1 combines with J gene TRBJ1-2, with 9 bases matching TRBD1. Material: peripheral blood. The source is a woman under 40 with COVID-19, enrolled during active disease. CDR3 nucleotides: TGCAGCGTTGGGGGGACAGGGAACGGCTACACCTTC. Translating gives CSVGGTGNGYTF.